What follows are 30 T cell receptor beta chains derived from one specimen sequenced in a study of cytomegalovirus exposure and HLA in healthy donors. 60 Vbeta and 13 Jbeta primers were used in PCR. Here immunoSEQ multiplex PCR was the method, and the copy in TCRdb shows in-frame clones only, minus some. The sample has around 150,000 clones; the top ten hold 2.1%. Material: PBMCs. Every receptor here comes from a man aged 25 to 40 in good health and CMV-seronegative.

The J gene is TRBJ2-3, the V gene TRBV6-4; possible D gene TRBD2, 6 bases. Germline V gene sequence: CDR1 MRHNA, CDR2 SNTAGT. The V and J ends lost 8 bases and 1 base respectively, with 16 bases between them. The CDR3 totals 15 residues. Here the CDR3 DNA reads TGTGCCAGCCCCTCGGACGGGACTTGCACAGATACGCAGTATTTT. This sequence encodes CASPSDGTCTDTQYF.

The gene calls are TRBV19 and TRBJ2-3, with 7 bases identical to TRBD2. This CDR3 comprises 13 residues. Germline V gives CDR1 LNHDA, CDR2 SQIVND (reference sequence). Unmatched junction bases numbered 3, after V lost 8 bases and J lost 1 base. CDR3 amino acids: CASRGEGTDTQYF. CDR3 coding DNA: TGTGCCAGTCGGGGGGAGGGCACAGATACGCAGTATTTT. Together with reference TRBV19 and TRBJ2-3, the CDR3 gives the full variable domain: DGGITQSPKYLFRKEGQNVTLSCEQNLNHDAMYWYRQDPGQGLRLIYYSQIVNDFQKGDIAEGYSVSREKKESFPLTVTSAQKNPTAFYLCASRGEGTDTQYFGPGTRLTVL.

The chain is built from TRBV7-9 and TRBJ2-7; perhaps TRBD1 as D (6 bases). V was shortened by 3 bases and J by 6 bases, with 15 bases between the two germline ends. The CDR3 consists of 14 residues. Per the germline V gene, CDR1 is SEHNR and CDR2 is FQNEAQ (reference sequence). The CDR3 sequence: CASSFLRDTSEQYF. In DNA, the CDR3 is TGTGCCAGCAGCTTCCTCCGGGACACCAGCGAGCAGTACTTC. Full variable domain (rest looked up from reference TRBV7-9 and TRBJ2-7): DTGVSQNPRHKITKRGQNVTFRCDPISEHNRLYWYRQTLGQGPEFLTYFQNEAQLEKSRLLSDRFSAERPKGSFSTLEIQRTEQGDSAMYLCASSFLRDTSEQYFGPGTRLTVT.

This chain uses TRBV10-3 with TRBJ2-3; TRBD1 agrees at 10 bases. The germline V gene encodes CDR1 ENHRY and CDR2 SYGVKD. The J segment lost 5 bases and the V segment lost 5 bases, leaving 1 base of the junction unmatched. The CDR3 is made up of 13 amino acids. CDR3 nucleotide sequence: TGTGCCATCAGTCGGACAGGGGGAGATACGCAGTATTTT. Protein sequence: CAISRTGGDTQYF.

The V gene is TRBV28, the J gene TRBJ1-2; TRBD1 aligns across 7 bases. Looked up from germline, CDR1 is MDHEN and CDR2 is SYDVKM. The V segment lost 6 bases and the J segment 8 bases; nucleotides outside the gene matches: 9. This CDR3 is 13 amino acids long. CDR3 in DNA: TGTGCCAGCAGACTAGGAGGGGGCCGCGGCTACACCTTC. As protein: CASRLGGGRGYTF.

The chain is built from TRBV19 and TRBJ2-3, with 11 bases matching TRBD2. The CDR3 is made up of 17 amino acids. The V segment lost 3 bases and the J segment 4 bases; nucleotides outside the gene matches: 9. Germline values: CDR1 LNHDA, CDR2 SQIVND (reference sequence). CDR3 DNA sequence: TGTGCCAGTAGTATCGGGCCTAGCGGGAGGTTTTCAGATACGCAGTATTTT. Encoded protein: CASSIGPSGRFSDTQYF.

CDR3 sequence: CASRREVVGSQPQHF. In nucleotides, the CDR3 is TGTGCCAGCAGGAGGGAGGTAGTTGGGAGTCAGCCCCAGCATTTT. The chain uses TRBV2 and TRBJ1-5; no clear D gene. Trimming removed 6 bases from V and 6 bases from J, with 18 bases in between. The CDR3 is made up of 15 amino acids. In germline, CDR1 is SNHLY, CDR2 FYNNEI.

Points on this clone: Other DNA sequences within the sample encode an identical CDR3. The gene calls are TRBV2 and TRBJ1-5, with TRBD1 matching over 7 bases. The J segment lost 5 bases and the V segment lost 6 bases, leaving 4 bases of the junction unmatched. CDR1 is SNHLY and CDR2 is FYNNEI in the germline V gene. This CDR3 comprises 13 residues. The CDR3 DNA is TGTGCCAGCAGGCTACAGGGGTATCAGCCCCAGCATTTT. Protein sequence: CASRLQGYQPQHF.

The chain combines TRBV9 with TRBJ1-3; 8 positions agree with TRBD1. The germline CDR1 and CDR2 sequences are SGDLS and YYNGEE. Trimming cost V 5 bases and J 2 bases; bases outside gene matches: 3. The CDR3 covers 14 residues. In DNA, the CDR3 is TGTGCCAGCAGTCAACAGGGGGCTGGAAACACCATATATTTT. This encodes CASSQQGAGNTIYF.

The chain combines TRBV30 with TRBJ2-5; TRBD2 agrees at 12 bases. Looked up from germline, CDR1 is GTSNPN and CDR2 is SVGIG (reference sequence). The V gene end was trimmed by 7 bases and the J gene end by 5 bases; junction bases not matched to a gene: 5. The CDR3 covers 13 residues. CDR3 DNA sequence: TGTGCCTCAGTGACTAGCGGGAGCGAGACCCAGTACTTC. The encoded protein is CASVTSGSETQYF.

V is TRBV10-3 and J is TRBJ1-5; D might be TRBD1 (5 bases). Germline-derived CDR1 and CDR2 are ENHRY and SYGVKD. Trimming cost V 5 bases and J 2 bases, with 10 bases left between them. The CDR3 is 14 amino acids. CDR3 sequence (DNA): TGTGCCATCAGTCAGGGCGGAGGCAATCAGCCCCAGCATTTT. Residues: CAISQGGGNQPQHF.

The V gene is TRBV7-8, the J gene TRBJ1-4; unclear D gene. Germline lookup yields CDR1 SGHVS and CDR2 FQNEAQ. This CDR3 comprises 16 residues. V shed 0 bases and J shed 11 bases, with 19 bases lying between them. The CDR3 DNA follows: TGTGCCAGCAGCTTAGCCCAGGTGGGCAGACACGAGAAACTGTTTTTT. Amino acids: CASSLAQVGRHEKLFF.

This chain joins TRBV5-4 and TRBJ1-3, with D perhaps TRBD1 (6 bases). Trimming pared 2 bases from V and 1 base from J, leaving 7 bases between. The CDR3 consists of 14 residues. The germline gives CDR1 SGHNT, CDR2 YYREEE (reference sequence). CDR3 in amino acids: CASSFTGSGNTIYF. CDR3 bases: TGTGCCAGCAGCTTTACAGGGTCTGGAAACACCATATATTTT.

The CDR3 is CASSIDHSGRRGEQFF. The CDR3 DNA is TGTGCCAGTAGTATAGATCACAGCGGGAGAAGGGGCGAGCAGTTCTTC. This chain joins TRBV19 and TRBJ2-1; 8 nucleotides agree with TRBD2. The germline gives CDR1 LNHDA, CDR2 SQIVND (reference sequence). CDR3 length: 16 residues. J gave up 10 bases and V 0 bases, and 11 bases lay outside the gene matches.

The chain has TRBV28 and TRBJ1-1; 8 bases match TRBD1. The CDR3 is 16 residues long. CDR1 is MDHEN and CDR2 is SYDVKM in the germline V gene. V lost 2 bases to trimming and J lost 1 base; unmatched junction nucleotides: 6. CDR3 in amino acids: CASSLNFGQGNTEAFF. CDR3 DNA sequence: TGTGCCAGCAGTTTAAACTTCGGACAGGGGAACACTGAAGCTTTCTTT.

The CDR3 protein is CASSLAPLASGYTF. DNA of the CDR3: TGCGCCAGCAGCTTGGCCCCTCTCGCAAGCGGCTACACCTTC. The gene calls are TRBV5-1 and TRBJ1-2; no clear D. Germline-derived CDR1 and CDR2 are SGHRS and YFSETQ. The ends were cut back, 0 bases at V and 8 bases at J, with 14 bases in the middle. This CDR3 has 14 amino acids. The full variable domain, completed using reference TRBV5-1 and TRBJ1-2, is KAGVTQTPRYLIKTRGQQVTLSCSPISGHRSVSWYQQTPGQGLQFLFEYFSETQRNKGNFPGRFSGRQFSNSRSEMNVSTLELGDSALYLCASSLAPLASGYTFGSGTRLTVV.

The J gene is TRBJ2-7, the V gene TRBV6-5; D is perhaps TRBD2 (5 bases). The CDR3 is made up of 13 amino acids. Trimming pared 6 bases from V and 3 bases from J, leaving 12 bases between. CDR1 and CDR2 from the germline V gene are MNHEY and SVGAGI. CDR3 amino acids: CASRGENVYEQYF. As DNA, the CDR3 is TGTGCCAGCAGGGGAGAGAACGTCTACGAGCAGTACTTC.

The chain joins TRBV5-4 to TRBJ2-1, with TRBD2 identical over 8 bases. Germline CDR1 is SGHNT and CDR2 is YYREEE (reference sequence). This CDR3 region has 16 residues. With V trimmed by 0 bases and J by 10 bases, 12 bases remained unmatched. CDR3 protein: CASSLVSGGIGGEQFF. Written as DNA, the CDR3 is TGTGCCAGCAGCTTGGTTTCGGGAGGGATAGGCGGGGAGCAGTTCTTC.

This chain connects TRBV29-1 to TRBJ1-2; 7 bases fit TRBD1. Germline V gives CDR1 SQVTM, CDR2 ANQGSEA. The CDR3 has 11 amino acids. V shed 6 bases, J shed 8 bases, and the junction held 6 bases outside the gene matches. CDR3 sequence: CSVVTGQGYTF. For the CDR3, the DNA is TGCAGCGTAGTGACAGGGCAGGGCTACACCTTC.

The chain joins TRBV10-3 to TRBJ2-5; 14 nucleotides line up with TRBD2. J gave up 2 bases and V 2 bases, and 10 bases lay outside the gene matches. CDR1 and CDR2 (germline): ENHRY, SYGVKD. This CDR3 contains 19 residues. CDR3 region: CAISEPLGLAGEDQETQYF. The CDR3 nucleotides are TGTGCCATCAGTGAGCCACTGGGACTAGCGGGAGAAGATCAAGAGACCCAGTACTTC.

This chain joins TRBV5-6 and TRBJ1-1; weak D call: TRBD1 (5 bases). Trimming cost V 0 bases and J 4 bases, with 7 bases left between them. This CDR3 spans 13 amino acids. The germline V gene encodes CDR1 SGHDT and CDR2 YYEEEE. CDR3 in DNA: TGTGCCAGCAGCTTGGTTCAGGGCACTGAAGCTTTCTTT. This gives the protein CASSLVQGTEAFF.

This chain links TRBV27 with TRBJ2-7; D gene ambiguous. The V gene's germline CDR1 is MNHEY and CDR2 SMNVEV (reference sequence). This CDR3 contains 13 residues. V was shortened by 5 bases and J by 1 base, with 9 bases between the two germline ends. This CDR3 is CASSALGSYEQYF. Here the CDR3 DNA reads TGTGCCAGCAGTGCCCTAGGATCCTACGAGCAGTACTTC.

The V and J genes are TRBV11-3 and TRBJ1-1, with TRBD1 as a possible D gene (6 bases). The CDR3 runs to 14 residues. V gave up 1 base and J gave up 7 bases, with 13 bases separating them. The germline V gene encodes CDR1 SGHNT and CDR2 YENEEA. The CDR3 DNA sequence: TGTGCCAGCAGCTTAGCACAGGGTGGACGTGAAGCTTTCTTT. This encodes CASSLAQGGREAFF. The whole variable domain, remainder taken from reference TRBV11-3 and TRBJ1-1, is EAGVVQSPRYKIIEKKQPVAFWCNPISGHNTLYWYLQNLGQGPELLIRYENEEAVDDSQLPKDRFSAERLKGVDSTLKIQPAELGDSAVYLCASSLAQGGREAFFGQGTRLTVV.

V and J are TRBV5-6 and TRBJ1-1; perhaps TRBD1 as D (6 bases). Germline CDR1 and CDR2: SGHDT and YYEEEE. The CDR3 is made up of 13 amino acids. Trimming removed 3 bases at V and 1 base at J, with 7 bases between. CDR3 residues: CASSWDTNTEAFF. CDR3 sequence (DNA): TGTGCCAGCAGCTGGGACACGAACACTGAAGCTTTCTTT.

The CDR3 is CASSLERLLYNEQFF. The DNA of the CDR3 is TGTGCCAGCAGCTTAGAAAGACTACTCTACAATGAGCAGTTCTTC. V and J are TRBV7-2 and TRBJ2-1, with D perhaps matching TRBD2 (5 bases). Per germline, CDR1 SGHTA and CDR2 FQGNSA. The CDR3 consists of 15 residues. The V gene lost 1 base and the J gene lost 3 bases, with 10 bases spanning the gap.

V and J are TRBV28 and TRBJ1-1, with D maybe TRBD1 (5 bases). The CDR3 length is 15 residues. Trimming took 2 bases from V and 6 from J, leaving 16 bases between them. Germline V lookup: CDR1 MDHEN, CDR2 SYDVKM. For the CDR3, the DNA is TGTGCCAGCAGTTTAGGGGCGCAGGGCAAGGCTGAAGCTTTCTTT. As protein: CASSLGAQGKAEAFF.

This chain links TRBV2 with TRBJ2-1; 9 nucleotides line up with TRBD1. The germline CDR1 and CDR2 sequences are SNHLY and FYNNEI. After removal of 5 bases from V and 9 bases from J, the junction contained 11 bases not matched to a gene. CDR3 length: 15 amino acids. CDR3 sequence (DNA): TGTGCCAGCAGTTCGGGACAGGGTTCTTGGAGTGAGCAGTTCTTC. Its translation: CASSSGQGSWSEQFF.

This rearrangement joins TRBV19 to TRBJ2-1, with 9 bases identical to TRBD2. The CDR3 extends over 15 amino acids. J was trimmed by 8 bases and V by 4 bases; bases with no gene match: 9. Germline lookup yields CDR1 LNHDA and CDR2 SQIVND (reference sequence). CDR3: CASSKPSGNLDEQFF. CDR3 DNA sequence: TGTGCCAGTAGTAAGCCTAGCGGGAATCTCGATGAGCAGTTCTTC.

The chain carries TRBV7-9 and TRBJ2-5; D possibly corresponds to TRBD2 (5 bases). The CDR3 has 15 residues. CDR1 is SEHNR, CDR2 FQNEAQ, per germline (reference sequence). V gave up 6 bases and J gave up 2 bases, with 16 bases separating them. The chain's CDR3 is CASSRPERAQETQYF. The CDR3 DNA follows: TGTGCCAGCAGTCGACCAGAGAGGGCTCAAGAGACCCAGTACTTC.

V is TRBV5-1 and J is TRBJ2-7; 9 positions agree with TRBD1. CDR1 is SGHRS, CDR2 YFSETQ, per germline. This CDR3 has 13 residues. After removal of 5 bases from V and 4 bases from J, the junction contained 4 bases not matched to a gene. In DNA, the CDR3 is TGCGCCAGCAGGACGGACAGGGGATACGAGCAGTACTTC. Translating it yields CASRTDRGYEQYF.